The 26 T cell receptor beta chains listed next were all sequenced from one sample in a study of Graves' ophthalmopathy and Graves' hyperthyroidism. Amplification of TCR beta CDR3 regions used RNA transcripts. The authors performed first-round RT-PCR with HTBI primers and then a second-round multiplex PCR. TCRdb independently ran MiXCR on the multiplex PCR reads; one entry per CDR3 protein. This sample has 500,000 to 700,000 distinct CDR3 sequences; roughly 40% occur once, and the top ten carry 4% to 5%. Sequencing was performed on peripheral blood or thyroid tissue (not recorded which). These TCRs come from an adult man with Graves' hyperthyroidism.

J is TRBJ2-7 and V is TRBV2; D possibly corresponds to TRBD1 (7 bases). Germline loops: CDR1 SNHLY, CDR2 FYNNEI. Deletions cut 6 bases from V and 10 bases from J, with 19 bases between. This CDR3 comprises 13 residues. This CDR3 is CASSQGQGGIQYF. In DNA, the CDR3 is TGTGCCAGCAGCCAAGGGCAGGGGGGCATCCAGTACTTC.

In this sample, this clonotype turned up once. The V and J genes are TRBV9 and TRBJ2-5; D ambiguous. V was clipped by 0 bases and J by 5 bases, with 8 bases between them. The CDR3 has 13 amino acids. The germline CDR1 and CDR2 sequences are SGDLS and YYNGEE. DNA of the CDR3: TGTGCCAGCAGCGTAGAACGCGCGGAGACCCAGTACTTC. Protein product: CASSVERAETQYF.

This clonotype was seen a handful of times. CDR3 residues: CASSPPPGQGYNEQFF. As DNA, the CDR3 is TGTGCCAGCAGCCCCCCACCGGGACAGGGATACAATGAGCAGTTCTTC. The gene calls are TRBV7-9 and TRBJ2-1, with TRBD1 matching 9 bases. Germline lookup yields CDR1 SEHNR and CDR2 FQNEAQ (reference sequence). The CDR3 is 16 amino acids. After removal of 5 bases from V and 4 bases from J, the junction contained 9 bases not matched to a gene. Together with reference TRBV7-9 and TRBJ2-1, the CDR3 gives the full variable domain: DTGVSQNPRHKITKRGQNVTFRCDPISEHNRLYWYRQTLGQGPEFLTYFQNEAQLEKSRLLSDRFSAERPKGSFSTLEIQRTEQGDSAMYLCASSPPPGQGYNEQFFGPGTRLTVL.

Only a few counts were recorded for this clonotype. This clone may be a read error of a much larger clone one base away. The chain employs TRBV6-5 and TRBJ2-2; D is uncertain. This CDR3 is 11 amino acids long. V was pared by 7 bases and J by 6 bases, with 6 bases between. CDR1 and CDR2 (germline): MNHEY, SVGAGI. The CDR3 region has the DNA TGTGCCAGCAAGCAGGCCGGGGAGCTGTTTTTT. It translates to CASKQAGELFF.

This rearrangement joins TRBV10-3 to TRBJ1-6; no clear D. CDR1 is ENHRY and CDR2 is SYGVKD in the germline V gene. Trimming took off 2 bases at V and 7 bases at J, with 6 bases between the two ends. This CDR3 is built from 13 residues. The CDR3: CAISEAENSPLHF. The CDR3 bases are TGTGCCATCAGTGAGGCAGAGAATTCACCCCTCCACTTT.

This clonotype was counted between two and nine times. The J gene is TRBJ2-7, the V gene TRBV6-5; no definite D call. With 0 bases removed from V and 0 bases from J, the gap between germline ends came to 9 bases. The CDR3 sequence is 15 residues long. Germline CDR1 MNHEY, CDR2 SVGAGI. The CDR3 spells CASSYSRLTSYEQYF. The DNA for the CDR3 is TGTGCCAGCAGTTACTCGCGACTGACCTCCTACGAGCAGTACTTC.

This clonotype was picked up a small number of times. The chain has TRBV12-3 or TRBV12-4 and TRBJ1-1, with D uncertain. The CDR3 has 13 amino acids. The V and J ends lost 5 bases and 2 bases respectively, with 9 bases between them. CDR3 coding DNA: TGTGCCAGCAGTATAACAGTCAACACTGAAGCTTTCTTT. It specifies CASSITVNTEAFF.

This clonotype showed up many times. This chain connects TRBV29-1 to TRBJ2-7; a possible D gene is TRBD2 (5 bases). The CDR3 has 11 amino acids. Trimming removed 7 bases at V and 3 bases at J, with 10 bases between. Germline V CDR1 and CDR2: SQVTM, ANQGSEA. CDR3 sequence (DNA): TGCAGCGGACGGGATAACTACGAGCAGTACTTC. Translation: CSGRDNYEQYF.

This clonotype appeared many times. The rearrangement joins TRBV20-1 to TRBJ1-1; TRBD1 aligns across 9 bases. The CDR3 consists of 13 residues. Trimming cost V 6 bases and J 1 base; bases outside gene matches: 3. CDR1 is DFQATT, CDR2 SNEGSKA, per germline (reference sequence). CDR3 in amino acids: CSASQGANTEAFF. The CDR3 bases are TGCAGTGCGTCACAGGGGGCGAACACTGAAGCTTTCTTT.

The chain combines TRBV6-2 or TRBV6-3 with TRBJ2-7; D unresolved. The end of the DNA is better explained by TRBJ2-1, so the J call may be wrong. Germline loops: CDR1 MNHEY, CDR2 SVGEGT. The CDR3 runs 11 residues. CDR3 loop: CASGDFPEQFF. The CDR3 nucleotides are TGTGCCAGCGGCGACTTCCCCGAGCAGTTCTTC.

The chain combines TRBV7-2 with TRBJ2-6, with 7 bases lining up with TRBD1. The junction had 7 bases not matched to a gene; V was cut back by 5 bases and J by 0 bases. CDR1 is SGHTA and CDR2 is FQGNSA in the germline V gene. CDR3 size: 17 residues. The CDR3 sequence is CASSQTAGGSGANVLTF. The CDR3 DNA sequence: TGTGCCAGCAGCCAAACGGCAGGGGGCTCTGGGGCCAACGTCCTGACTTTC.

A remark on this clonotype: A read error may explain this, as a much larger clone is one base away. V gene TRBV6-6 combines with J gene TRBJ1-5; D might be TRBD1 (6 bases). The germline gives CDR1 MNHNY, CDR2 SVGAGI (reference sequence). This CDR3 has 14 amino acids. CDR3 sequence (DNA): TGTGCCAGCAGGACTGGACAGTTCAATCAGCCCCGGCATTTT. Translated, it gives CASRTGQFNQPRHF.

This clonotype has ten or more counts. V is TRBV2 and J is TRBJ1-4, with a weak D call TRBD1 (6 bases). CDR3 size: 16 residues. CDR1 and CDR2 from the germline V gene are SNHLY and FYNNEI. V was cut by 1 base and J by 7 bases, with 16 bases left in between. CDR3 region: CASSEERGGGREKLFF. DNA for the CDR3: TGTGCCAGCAGTGAAGAGAGAGGGGGAGGGCGTGAAAAACTGTTTTTT.

CDR3 DNA: TGTGCCACCAGTGATAGGACAGGGCAGCTGGGGGGCTACACCTTC. It encodes CATSDRTGQLGGYTF. The chain is built from TRBV24-1 and TRBJ1-2; the match to TRBD1 covers 8 bases. Germline V CDR1 and CDR2: KGHDR, SFDVKD. The CDR3 contains 15 residues. Trimming at V came to 3 bases and at J to 8 bases, leaving 10 bases not matched to a gene.

The CDR3 here is CASSMARGGPSEQYF. CDR3 nucleotide sequence: TGTGCCAGTAGTATGGCACGGGGGGGCCCTAGTGAGCAGTACTTC. The chain has TRBV19 and TRBJ2-7; 8 nucleotides line up with TRBD2. This CDR3 has 15 residues. CDR1 is LNHDA and CDR2 is SQIVND in the germline V gene (reference sequence). V gave up 3 bases and J gave up 7 bases; unmatched junction bases: 11.

This clonotype was counted many times. This rearrangement joins TRBV25-1 to TRBJ1-6; no definite D call. V was trimmed by 3 bases and J by 10 bases, leaving 10 bases between them. CDR3 length: 13 amino acids. Germline V CDR1 and CDR2: MGHDK, SYGVNS. This chain's CDR3 is CASSEDGRSPLHF. CDR3 nucleotides: TGTGCCAGCAGTGAGGACGGGAGATCACCCCTCCACTTT.

This clonotype was counted ten times or more. The chain combines TRBV5-5 with TRBJ2-7; D gene uncertain. The CDR3 consists of 11 residues. V lost 3 bases and J 6 bases, leaving 7 bases between the germline ends. Germline loops: CDR1 SGHKS, CDR2 YYEKEE (reference sequence). CDR3 in amino acids: CASSSQLEQYF. Written as DNA, the CDR3 is TGTGCCAGCAGCTCCCAACTCGAGCAGTACTTC.

The gene calls are TRBV20-1 and TRBJ2-3; D uncertain. Trimming removed 6 bases from V and 4 bases from J, with 8 bases in between. The CDR3 covers 11 residues. Germline CDR1 and CDR2: DFQATT and SNEGSKA (reference sequence). CDR3: CSARIADTQYF. The CDR3 region has the DNA TGCAGTGCGCGGATCGCAGATACGCAGTATTTT.

The rearrangement joins TRBV20-1 to TRBJ2-5, with 7 bases fitting TRBD1. The CDR3 runs 14 residues. CDR1 DFQATT and CDR2 SNEGSKA come from the germline V gene (reference sequence). The CDR3 is CRARQGTPQETQYF. CDR3 nucleotides: TGCAGGGCAAGACAGGGAACCCCCCAGGAGACCCAGTACTTC.

This clonotype was observed many times. The chain combines TRBV24-1 with TRBJ2-7; TRBD2 agrees at 8 bases. Germline V gene data show CDR1 as KGHDR and CDR2 as SFDVKD. This CDR3 has 14 residues. V trimming: 3 bases; J trimming: 5 bases; junction bases outside the gene matches: 5. As DNA, the CDR3 is TGTGCCACCAGTGATGGGGCCGGGGGGGACGAGCAGTACTTC. Its translation is CATSDGAGGDEQYF.

The rearrangement links TRBV7-9 to TRBJ2-7; 13 nucleotides agree with TRBD2. Gene TRBJ2-5 matches the end of the DNA better, so the J call may be wrong. Germline-derived CDR1 and CDR2 are SEHNR and FQNEAQ (reference sequence). The CDR3 has 15 amino acids. The CDR3, as DNA: TGTGCCAGCAGCCGGACTAGCGGGAGTGGAAAGACCCAGTACTTC. It specifies CASSRTSGSGKTQYF.

J is TRBJ1-2 and V is TRBV10-3, with 7 bases that match TRBD1. J was trimmed by 5 bases and V by 7 bases; bases with no gene match: 10. The CDR3 is 14 amino acids. From germline, CDR1 is ENHRY and CDR2 SYGVKD. This CDR3 reads CAITRDSWLYGYTF. The CDR3 DNA reads TGTGCCATCACCCGGGACAGTTGGCTATATGGCTACACCTTC.

The chain employs TRBV20-1 and TRBJ2-2, with D unclear. CDR3 length: 14 residues. The germline V gene has CDR1 DFQATT and CDR2 SNEGSKA (reference sequence). Trimming took off 6 bases at V and 7 bases at J, with 18 bases between the two ends. CDR3 DNA: TGCAGTGCGTTGGCCCCACTGGCTAGCGGGGAGCTGTTTTTT. Its translation is CSALAPLASGELFF.

The chain employs TRBV2 and TRBJ2-1; TRBD1 matches 9 bases. Germline CDR1 and CDR2: SNHLY and FYNNEI. J gave up 9 bases and V 6 bases, and 9 bases lay outside the gene matches. The CDR3 runs to 14 residues. The CDR3 sequence: CASSAQGAPPEQFF. DNA for the CDR3: TGTGCCAGCAGCGCACAGGGGGCTCCTCCTGAGCAGTTCTTC.

This clonotype was seen many times. The chain has TRBV10-1 and TRBJ2-2; TRBD2 matches 13 bases. Germline CDR1 reads WNHNN; CDR2 reads SYGVQD (reference sequence). The V and J ends lost 4 bases and 5 bases, in that order; junction bases with no gene match: 4. The CDR3 contains 16 residues. The CDR3 spells CASSARLAGGTGELFF. CDR3 nucleotides: TGCGCCAGCAGTGCGAGACTAGCGGGAGGTACCGGGGAGCTGTTTTTT.

This clonotype occurred many times. The CDR3 is CASIDGTADRYGYTF. CDR3 nucleotides: TGTGCCAGTATCGACGGGACAGCGGATCGCTATGGCTACACCTTC. The chain links TRBV19 to TRBJ1-2; 7 bases agree with TRBD1. This CDR3 has 15 amino acids. V gave up 7 bases and J gave up 4 bases; unmatched junction bases: 12. Germline CDR1 LNHDA, CDR2 SQIVND (reference sequence). Full variable domain (remainder filled in from reference TRBV19 and TRBJ1-2): DGGITQSPKYLFRKEGQNVTLSCEQNLNHDAMYWYRQDPGQGLRLIYYSQIVNDFQKGDIAEGYSVSREKKESFPLTVTSAQKNPTAFYLCASIDGTADRYGYTFGSGTRLTVV.